This T cell receptor beta chain was captured by sequencing in a study of T cell responses to AZD1222 COVID-19 vaccine. Looked up from germline, CDR1 is SEHNR and CDR2 is FQNEAQ (reference sequence). Trimming took 0 bases from V and 4 from J, leaving 6 bases between them. The CDR3 extends over 13 amino acids. Clones were sequenced by immunoSEQ multiplex PCR, and TCRdb holds only the in-frame ones, with some missing. The data show under 100,000 clones, around 85% seen once. This clone was seen a handful of times. This clonotype was sampled from an adult who received the AZD1222 COVID-19 vaccine. The sequenced sample was peripheral blood, obtained 28 days after the second AZD1222 dose. The gene calls are TRBV7-9 and TRBJ1-2; no reliable D call. The CDR3 is CASSLANSYGYTF. CDR3 nucleotide sequence: TGTGCCAGCAGCTTAGCAAACAGCTATGGCTACACCTTC.